Listed here are 17 T cell receptor beta chains from one sample, sequenced in a study of cytomegalovirus exposure and HLA in healthy donors. This table comes from immunoSEQ multiplex PCR, and its TCRdb copy is limited to in-frame clones, with some not included. This repertoire shows 200,000 to 250,000 clones, around 88% found once; its top ten account for just under 3%. The specimen sequenced was PBMCs. All receptors come from a woman between 18 and 30 years old in good health and CMV-seronegative.

The J gene is TRBJ2-7, the V gene TRBV6-5, with a possible D match to TRBD1 (6 bases). V was shortened by 0 bases and J by 6 bases, with 12 bases between the two germline ends. The germline CDR1 and CDR2 sequences are MNHEY and SVGAGI. The CDR3 has 14 amino acids. CDR3 loop: CASSYSQGSGEQYF. The CDR3 DNA reads as TGTGCCAGCAGTTACTCGCAGGGGTCGGGCGAGCAGTACTTC.

The V call is TRBV27, the J call TRBJ2-3; 7 bases line up with TRBD1. The germline V gene encodes CDR1 MNHEY and CDR2 SMNVEV (reference sequence). This CDR3 has 15 amino acids. V shed 4 bases, J shed 4 bases, and the junction held 8 bases outside the gene matches. The CDR3 nucleotides read TGTGCCAGCAGTTCGCTACTGGGACAGCCAGATACGCAGTATTTT. This encodes CASSSLLGQPDTQYF.

V gene TRBV7-2 combines with J gene TRBJ2-3; maybe TRBD2 (6 bases). This CDR3 region has 16 residues. Germline CDR1 SGHTA, CDR2 FQGNSA. Trimming stripped 5 bases from V and 2 bases from J, with 17 bases between. The CDR3 sequence is CASSQEVVAATDTQYF. For the CDR3, the DNA is TGTGCCAGCAGCCAAGAGGTCGTAGCGGCCACAGATACGCAGTATTTT.

This chain links TRBV5-1 with TRBJ2-7; TRBD1 is a possible D gene (5 bases). Trimming pared 0 bases from V and 2 bases from J, leaving 12 bases between. The CDR3 sequence is 15 residues long. Germline V gene lookup returns CDR1 SGHRS and CDR2 YFSETQ. The CDR3 loop reads CASSLDWGLTYEQYF. The CDR3 DNA sequence: TGCGCCAGCAGCTTGGATTGGGGCCTAACCTACGAGCAGTACTTC.

The chain is built from TRBV25-1 and TRBJ2-5, with D unresolved. The ends were cut back, 4 bases at V and 2 bases at J, with 2 bases in the middle. The CDR3 runs 11 residues. Per the germline V gene, CDR1 is MGHDK and CDR2 is SYGVNS. The CDR3 sequence: CASSAQETQYF. The CDR3 nucleotides are TGTGCCAGCAGTGCACAAGAGACCCAGTACTTC.

This chain connects TRBV27 to TRBJ2-7; 8 nucleotides line up with TRBD2. The V gene's germline CDR1 is MNHEY and CDR2 SMNVEV (reference sequence). CDR3 length: 15 amino acids. Trimming removed 6 bases from V and 0 bases from J; junction bases left unmatched: 7. The CDR3 region is CASSKLAVFSYEQYF. The CDR3 DNA reads as TGTGCCAGCAGCAAACTAGCGGTCTTCTCCTACGAGCAGTACTTC.

The chain carries TRBV28 and TRBJ2-7, with 10 bases identical to TRBD1. CDR1 is MDHEN and CDR2 is SYDVKM in the germline V gene. This CDR3 spans 14 amino acids. Trimming cost V 4 bases and J 3 bases; bases outside gene matches: 3. Written as DNA, the CDR3 is TGTGCCAGCAGTTCGACAGGGGGCAACTACGAGCAGTACTTC. It codes for CASSSTGGNYEQYF. The full variable domain, in which reference TRBV28 and TRBJ2-7 provide the parts outside the CDR3, is DVKVTQSSRYLVKRTGEKVFLECVQDMDHENMFWYRQDPGLGLRLIYFSYDVKMKEKGDIPEGYSVSREKKERFSLILESASTNQTSMYLCASSSTGGNYEQYFGPGTRLTVT.

V is TRBV14 and J is TRBJ1-5; possible D gene TRBD1, 5 bases. The CDR3 length is 12 residues. The germline gives CDR1 SGHDN, CDR2 FVKESK. V was clipped by 5 bases and J by 6 bases, with 8 bases between them. CDR3 coding DNA: TGTGCCAGCAGCTACGGGGGTCAGCCCCAGCATTTT. This encodes CASSYGGQPQHF. Together with reference TRBV14 and TRBJ1-5, the CDR3 gives the full variable domain: EAGVTQFPSHSVIEKGQTVTLRCDPISGHDNLYWYRRVMGKEIKFLLHFVKESKQDESGMPNNRFLAERTGGTYSTLKVQPAELEDSGVYFCASSYGGQPQHFGDGTRLSIL.

This clone was counted between two and nine times. V gene TRBV18 combines with J gene TRBJ2-7, with a tentative D call TRBD2 (6 bases). This CDR3 is built from 15 residues. Germline V gene data show CDR1 as KGHSH and CDR2 as LQKENI. V dropped 1 base and J dropped 5 bases, with 15 bases sitting between them. The CDR3 loop is CASSPRPGEVHEQYF. CDR3 DNA: TGTGCCAGCTCACCACGGCCGGGAGAAGTCCACGAGCAGTACTTC.

The chain recombines TRBV10-3 with TRBJ2-7, with D possibly being TRBD2 (6 bases). CDR1 is ENHRY, CDR2 SYGVKD, per germline. The CDR3 contains 17 residues. V was cut by 4 bases and J by 6 bases, with 25 bases left in between. CDR3 residues: CAISVRGGGRTAGEQYF. The CDR3 region has the DNA TGTGCCATCAGTGTCCGAGGTGGGGGGAGGACTGCAGGCGAGCAGTACTTC.

This chain connects TRBV9 to TRBJ1-4; D is possibly TRBD1 (6 bases). V was pared by 4 bases and J by 4 bases, with 14 bases between. The CDR3 is 15 amino acids. Germline V gene sequence: CDR1 SGDLS, CDR2 YYNGEE. CDR3 amino acids: CASSTTGHRNEKLFF. DNA for the CDR3: TGTGCCAGCAGCACTACGGGACACCGTAATGAAAAACTGTTTTTT. The full variable domain, rest sourced from reference TRBV9 and TRBJ1-4, is DSGVTQTPKHLITATGQRVTLRCSPRSGDLSVYWYQQSLDQGLQFLIQYYNGEERAKGNILERFSAQQFPDLHSELNLSSLELGDSALYFCASSTTGHRNEKLFFGSGTQLSVL.

The chain combines TRBV5-8 with TRBJ1-2; TRBD1 agrees at 11 bases. The CDR3 runs to 16 residues. CDR1 SGHTS and CDR2 YDEGEE come from the germline V gene. V lost 4 bases and J lost 4; bases outside the gene matches: 9. CDR3 nucleotide sequence: TGTGCCAGCAGCCACCGGACAGGGGGCGGGATCTATGGCTACACCTTC. This gives the protein CASSHRTGGGIYGYTF.

V and J are TRBV14 and TRBJ1-1; D not resolved. The V gene's germline CDR1 is SGHDN and CDR2 FVKESK. CDR3 size: 12 residues. Trimming took off 4 bases at V and 0 bases at J, with 3 bases between the two ends. The CDR3 nucleotides read TGTGCCAGCAGCCGGCTGAACACTGAAGCTTTCTTT. Translating it yields CASSRLNTEAFF.

The chain recombines TRBV28 with TRBJ2-7, with D perhaps TRBD2 (6 bases). This CDR3 has 15 residues. Per the germline V gene, CDR1 is MDHEN and CDR2 is SYDVKM. The V end lost 3 bases, the J end lost 3 bases, and 15 bases lay between the germline ends. CDR3 amino acids: CASSFLGAGSYEQYF. In DNA, the CDR3 is TGTGCCAGCAGTTTTCTTGGAGCCGGGAGCTACGAGCAGTACTTC.

The chain has TRBV6-1 and TRBJ2-7; D possibly corresponds to TRBD2 (6 bases). Trimming cost V 5 bases and J 6 bases, with 17 bases left between them. The CDR3 is 14 residues long. Germline lookup yields CDR1 MNHNS and CDR2 SASEGT. CDR3 nucleotide sequence: TGTGCCAGCAGTTTCCGAGGGAGGTCGGGCGAGCAGTACTTC. Amino acids: CASSFRGRSGEQYF.

V and J are TRBV19 and TRBJ2-7; TRBD1 aligns across 9 bases. Germline values: CDR1 LNHDA, CDR2 SQIVND (reference sequence). CDR3 length: 15 amino acids. The ends lost 6 bases at V and 1 base at J; junction bases unmatched: 7. CDR3 in amino acids: CASSTWTGESYEQYF. The CDR3 nucleotides read TGTGCCAGTAGCACATGGACAGGGGAATCCTACGAGCAGTACTTC.

V is TRBV6-1 and J is TRBJ1-1, with 9 bases fitting TRBD1. CDR1 is MNHNS and CDR2 is SASEGT in the germline V gene. The CDR3 totals 16 residues. The ends lost 3 bases at V and 1 base at J; junction bases unmatched: 6. CDR3 in DNA: TGTGCCAGCAGTGACCTACCGGGACAGGGGAACACTGAAGCTTTCTTT. This codes for CASSDLPGQGNTEAFF.